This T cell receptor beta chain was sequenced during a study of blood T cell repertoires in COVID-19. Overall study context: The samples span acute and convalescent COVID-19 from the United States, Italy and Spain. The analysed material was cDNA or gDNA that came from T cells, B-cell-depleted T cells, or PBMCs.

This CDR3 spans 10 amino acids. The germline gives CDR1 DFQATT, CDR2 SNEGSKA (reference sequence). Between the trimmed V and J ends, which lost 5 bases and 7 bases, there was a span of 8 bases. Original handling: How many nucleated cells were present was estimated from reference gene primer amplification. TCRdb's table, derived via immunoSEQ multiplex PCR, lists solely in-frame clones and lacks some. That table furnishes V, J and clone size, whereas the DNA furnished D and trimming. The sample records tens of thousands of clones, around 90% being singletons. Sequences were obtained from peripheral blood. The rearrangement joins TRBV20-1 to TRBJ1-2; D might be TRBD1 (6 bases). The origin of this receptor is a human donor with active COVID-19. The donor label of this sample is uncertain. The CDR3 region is CSAVGGGYTF. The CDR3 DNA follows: TGCAGTGCTGTAGGGGGTGGCTACACCTTC.